This paragraph reports one T cell receptor (beta chain). The second PCR ran roughly 7 to 11 cycles with a sample-barcoded 5' primer and J-beta primers. TCRdb re-analysed the 5' RACE reads in MiXCR, keeping a single row per CDR3 protein. The sample carries roughly 800,000 distinct CDR3 sequences, roughly 50% recorded once. Germline V gene sequence: CDR1 DFQATT, CDR2 SNEGSKA (reference sequence). V lost 4 bases, J lost 4 bases, and 17 bases lay in between. The length of the CDR3 is 14 residues. This entry is derived from a study of blood T cells in healthy people across ages. The TCR comes from a man aged 25-45 years in good health. This sequence joins TRBV20-1 and TRBJ2-7; D tentatively fits TRBD1 or TRBD2 (5 bases each). The sequenced sample was blood. CDR3 DNA sequence: TGCAGTGCTACCGGGACCACGCACGGGTACGAGCAGTACTTC. This encodes CSATGTTHGYEQYF.